This T cell receptor beta chain was recovered during a study of T cells in Graves' hyperthyroidism and ophthalmopathy. General study points: Ophthalmopathy was model-predicted a median approximately 6.4 months pre-onset.

This clonotype was picked up many times. Its target is unknown. Trimming took 5 bases from V and 9 from J, leaving 19 bases between them. Germline-derived CDR1 and CDR2 are LNHDA and SQIVND (reference sequence). The CDR3 extends over 14 amino acids. Researchers took RNA transcripts and amplified the TCR beta CDR3 regions from them. Carried out on the TCR CDR3, a first-round RT-PCR used the HTBI primer set. MiXCR, run by TCRdb on the multiplex PCR reads, gives a single entry per CDR3 protein. Of just under 750,000 distinct CDR3 sequences in the sample, over 35% were seen once. The chain recombines TRBV19 with TRBJ1-1; tentatively, D is TRBD1 (5 bases). The material sequenced was blood. This TCR was sampled from a woman in her thirties or forties with Graves' hyperthyroidism. Here the CDR3 reads CASSSHGTGPQAFF. CDR3 DNA sequence: TGTGCCAGTAGTTCCCACGGGACGGGCCCCCAAGCTTTCTTT.